Shown below are 14 T cell receptor beta chains from a single sample sequenced in a study of blood T cell repertoires in COVID-19. Sequencing used immunoSEQ multiplex PCR; TCRdb keeps in-frame clones, though not all of them. The table lists just over 25,000 clones, almost 90% of them singletons, with less than 9% in the top ten. The material sequenced was peripheral blood. These receptors all stem from a human donor in a cohort sampled during active COVID-19.

The chain employs TRBV6-4 and TRBJ2-3; 8 nucleotides align to TRBD2. The CDR3 spans 15 residues. The junction had 4 bases not matched to a gene; V was cut back by 0 bases and J by 5 bases. CDR1 MRHNA and CDR2 SNTAGT come from the germline V gene. CDR3 region: CASSDSGLVGDTQYF. The CDR3 bases are TGTGCCAGCAGTGACTCGGGACTAGTAGGAGATACGCAGTATTTT.

The chain recombines TRBV19 with TRBJ2-1, with D perhaps TRBD1 (7 bases). V lost 6 bases and J 2 bases, leaving 23 bases between the germline ends. The germline CDR1 and CDR2 sequences are LNHDA and SQIVND (reference sequence). This CDR3 has 18 residues. The CDR3 protein is CASSRQGISSVPYNEQFF. The CDR3 DNA reads TGTGCCAGTAGCCGACAGGGAATATCTAGCGTTCCCTACAATGAGCAGTTCTTC.

The chain recombines TRBV5-1 with TRBJ1-2; 9 nucleotides match TRBD1. The CDR3 is 15 residues long. V shed 4 bases and J 5 bases; nucleotides not matched to a gene: 9. The germline CDR1 and CDR2 sequences are SGHRS and YFSETQ. CDR3: CASSGDGGTGYGYTF. In DNA form, the CDR3 reads TGCGCCAGCAGCGGGGACGGAGGGACAGGGTATGGCTACACCTTC.

The V gene is TRBV6-4, the J gene TRBJ2-1, with a tentative D call TRBD1 (5 bases). Trimming stripped 3 bases from V and 8 bases from J, with 14 bases between. Germline CDR1 reads MRHNA; CDR2 reads SNTAGT. The CDR3 is made up of 14 amino acids. Written as DNA, the CDR3 is TGTGCCAGCAGTGAAGCAGGGAATCAATATGAGCAGTTCTTC. Protein sequence: CASSEAGNQYEQFF.

The chain has TRBV4-1 and TRBJ2-1; maybe TRBD1 (5 bases). There are 16 residues in the CDR3. V was pared by 5 bases and J by 2 bases, with 16 bases between. Germline V gene sequence: CDR1 MGHRA, CDR2 YSYEKL. The CDR3 spells CASSTKSRVTYNEQFF. The CDR3 DNA reads as TGCGCCAGCAGCACTAAATCCAGGGTGACCTACAATGAGCAGTTCTTC.

The V call is TRBV10-3, the J call TRBJ1-2, with a weak D call TRBD1 (5 bases). V lost 6 bases and J lost 4, with 15 bases in between. The CDR3 runs to 14 residues. Germline CDR1 reads ENHRY; CDR2 reads SYGVKD. The CDR3 loop is CAISEDMALYGYTF. CDR3 sequence (DNA): TGTGCCATCAGCGAGGACATGGCCCTCTATGGCTACACCTTC.

This chain connects TRBV19 to TRBJ2-6; D might be TRBD1 (6 bases). V was clipped by 6 bases and J by 0 bases, with 12 bases between them. This CDR3 region has 16 residues. Germline V gives CDR1 LNHDA, CDR2 SQIVND (reference sequence). The chain's CDR3 is CASRLGGNSGANVLTF. The CDR3 nucleotides read TGTGCCAGTAGGTTAGGGGGTAACTCTGGGGCCAACGTCCTGACTTTC.

J is TRBJ2-2 and V is TRBV5-4; 13 bases line up with TRBD2. This CDR3 region has 14 residues. V gave up 10 bases and J gave up 6 bases; unmatched junction bases: 6. CDR1 is SGHNT and CDR2 is YYREEE in the germline V gene (reference sequence). The CDR3 is CAVTSGGASGELFF. DNA for the CDR3: TGTGCCGTAACTAGCGGGGGGGCGTCCGGGGAGCTGTTTTTT.

The chain couples TRBV6-1 to TRBJ2-7, with 9 bases that match TRBD1. V dropped 4 bases and J dropped 5; count of bases not matched to a gene: 12. The CDR3 is made up of 16 amino acids. Germline values: CDR1 MNHNS, CDR2 SASEGT. As DNA, the CDR3 is TGTGCCAGCAGTGCCCCGGGACAGGGTTTTTTTCACGAGCAGTACTTC. Translation gives CASSAPGQGFFHEQYF.

This clone turned up a few times. The chain employs TRBV6-5 and TRBJ1-6; TRBD1 agrees at 7 bases. In germline, CDR1 is MNHEY, CDR2 SVGAGI. After removal of 4 bases from V and 7 bases from J, the junction contained 4 bases not matched to a gene. The CDR3 runs to 14 residues. CDR3: CASSLQGLNSPLHF. The CDR3 coding sequence is TGTGCCAGCAGTTTACAGGGGTTGAATTCACCCCTCCACTTT.

This clone was seen a handful of times. The gene calls are TRBV19 and TRBJ1-6, with no clear D. Germline CDR1 reads LNHDA; CDR2 reads SQIVND (reference sequence). The ends were cut back, 1 base at V and 11 bases at J, with 6 bases in the middle. The CDR3 runs to 12 residues. This CDR3 reads CASSIGQPPLHF. The CDR3 DNA reads TGTGCCAGTAGTATAGGGCAACCACCCCTCCACTTT.

The V gene is TRBV5-1, the J gene TRBJ2-2, with 13 bases identical to TRBD2. With V trimmed by 2 bases and J by 4 bases, 8 bases remained unmatched. Looked up from germline, CDR1 is SGHRS and CDR2 is YFSETQ. This CDR3 spans 18 amino acids. The CDR3 DNA is TGCGCCAGCAGCTTAGAACTAGCGGGGGGGCACGGCACCGGGGAGCTGTTTTTT. It translates to CASSLELAGGHGTGELFF.

The gene calls are TRBV29-1 and TRBJ1-1; D is possibly TRBD1 (6 bases). CDR1 is SQVTM and CDR2 is ANQGSEA in the germline V gene. This CDR3 contains 18 residues. V was clipped by 0 bases and J by 0 bases, with 20 bases between them. For the CDR3, the DNA is TGCAGCGTTGAAGATGAGCGGCAGGGGTTCATGATGAACACTGAAGCTTTCTTT. Protein: CSVEDERQGFMMNTEAFF.

Remarks on this clone: The sample carries other DNA sequences with the same CDR3. The chain carries TRBV7-2 and TRBJ2-1, with D unclear. V was shortened by 5 bases and J by 0 bases, with 14 bases between the two germline ends. The CDR3 covers 16 residues. CDR1 and CDR2 (germline): SGHTA, FQGNSA. CDR3 amino acids: CASSEQAYGSYNEQFF. CDR3 DNA: TGTGCCAGCAGCGAGCAGGCTTACGGCTCCTACAATGAGCAGTTCTTC.